This entry features one T cell receptor (beta chain) sequence. What it binds is unknown. Reverse transcription of roughly 0.5 to 1 ug RNA was carried out with random hexamers. The authors amplified TCR beta CDR3 across 54 Vbeta and 13 Jbeta using immunoSEQ multiplex PCR. TCRdb recomputed calls from the immunoSEQ multiplex PCR reads with MiXCR, one row per CDR3 protein. The data contain 40,000 to 60,000 distinct CDR3 sequences, roughly 93% of them singletons. CD8+ and CD4+ T cells taken from blood had their TCR beta sequenced. TEMRA cells were FACS-enriched, and CD8+ and CD4+ T cells were isolated negatively. This sample was taken from a study of CD8 T cells in Susac syndrome. Study-wide findings and caveats: By the study's own acknowledgment, its TCR sequencing and HLA analysis included relatively few individuals.

The clonotype originates from a human donor with multiple sclerosis. Specimen: CD8+ T cells from PBMCs.

CDR3 loop: CASSLGPNTEAFF. The CDR3 DNA sequence: TGTGCCAGCAGTTTGGGGCCGAACACTGAAGCTTTCTTT. The chain links TRBV12-3 or TRBV12-4 to TRBJ1-1, with D tentatively TRBD1 (5 bases). V shed 3 bases and J shed 1 base, with 6 bases lying between them. The CDR3 length is 13 residues.